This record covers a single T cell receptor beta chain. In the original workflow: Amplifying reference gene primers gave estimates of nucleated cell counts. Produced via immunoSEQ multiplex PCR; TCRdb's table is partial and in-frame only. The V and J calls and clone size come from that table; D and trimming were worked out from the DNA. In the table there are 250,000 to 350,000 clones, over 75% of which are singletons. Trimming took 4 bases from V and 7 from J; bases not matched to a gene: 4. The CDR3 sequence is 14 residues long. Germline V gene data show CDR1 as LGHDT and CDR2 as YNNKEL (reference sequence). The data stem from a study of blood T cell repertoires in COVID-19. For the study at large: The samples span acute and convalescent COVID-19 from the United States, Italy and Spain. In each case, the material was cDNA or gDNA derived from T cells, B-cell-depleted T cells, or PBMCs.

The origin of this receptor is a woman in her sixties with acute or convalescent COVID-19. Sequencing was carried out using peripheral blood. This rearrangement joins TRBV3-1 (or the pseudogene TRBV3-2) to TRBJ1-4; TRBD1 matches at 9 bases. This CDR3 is CASSPGQGPEKLFF. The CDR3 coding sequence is TGTGCCAGCAGCCCAGGACAGGGGCCTGAAAAACTGTTTTTT.